The source of this TCR beta chain is a study of T cell responses to AZD1222 COVID-19 vaccine. Study conclusions and caveats: Possibly, clonal diversity was underestimated; donors were largely white British and included more females. As reported, nearly half of all spike-specific TCRs target variant regions that are unmutated.

Only in-frame clones appear in the TCRdb table, and some are missing; sequencing was by immunoSEQ multiplex PCR. The data contain around 66,000 clones, around nine tenths of them singletons. V lost 9 bases to trimming and J lost 5 bases; unmatched junction nucleotides: 5. CDR3 length: 13 residues. CDR1 is KGHDR, CDR2 SFDVKD, per germline. Comments on this clone: The antigen is undetermined.

The sample consisted of peripheral blood, taken 28 days after the second dose of the MenACWY control vaccine. The V gene is TRBV24-1, the J gene TRBJ1-4; TRBD1 matches at 7 bases. This clonotype originated in an adult who received the MenACWY meningococcal vaccine as a control. The CDR3 sequence is CATRKGANEKLFF. The CDR3 bases are TGTGCCACCCGAAAGGGGGCGAATGAAAAACTGTTTTTT.